This T cell receptor beta chain was documented in a study of CD8+CD57+ T cells in acquired aplastic anemia. In this sample, this clonotype turned up a few times. With 4 bases clipped from V and 4 bases from J, the junction kept 14 bases outside the gene matches. The germline CDR1 and CDR2 sequences are MGHDK and SYGVNS. CDR3 length equals 18 residues. Genomic DNA acted as the template from which TCR beta VDJ combination and CDR3 sequence profiling were carried out. TCRdb re-analysed the reads in MiXCR, keeping a single row per CDR3 protein. The table records 86,000 or so distinct CDR3 sequences, less than 60% of them present only once.

Sample: sorted CD4+, CD8+, or CD8+CD57+ T cells (not recorded which) from PBMCs. The TCR was taken from a human donor in good health, serving as a control. The J gene is TRBJ2-3, the V gene TRBV25-1; 10 bases map to TRBD2. The CDR3, as DNA: TGTGCCAGCAGTGCCCTAGCGGGAGAAGAATCTTGGTCAGATACGCAGTATTTT. Translated: CASSALAGEESWSDTQYF.